This TCR beta chain was captured in a study of STAT3 mutations in large granular lymphocyte leukemia. Turning to the study itself: Under 50% of treated T-LGLL patients showed hematologic response to immunosuppression.

Using immunoSEQ multiplex PCR, the repertoire was profiled, and TCRdb retains in-frame clones only, with some absent. Here the sample spans under 15,000 clones, roughly three quarters being singletons. Whole-study findings and limits: In about 35% of the 18 patients, new TCR clonotypes emerged after therapy. Differing intervals and regimens complicate linking therapy response to clone burden. Every T-LGLL patient had at least one immunodominant TCRbeta clonotype.

Germline CDR1 reads SGHRS; CDR2 reads YFSETQ. The CDR3 contains 17 residues. V dropped 1 base and J dropped 0 bases, with 16 bases sitting between them. Note on this clone: The antigen is not known.

The V gene is TRBV5-1, the J gene TRBJ1-1, with D maybe TRBD1 (5 bases). The receptor's source is a man between 60 and 70 years old with T-cell large granular lymphocyte leukemia. Some clones in this sample may be carry-over from other donors' samples. Input material: peripheral blood mononuclear cells. The CDR3 is CASSLRGLAGVNTEAFF. CDR3 coding DNA: TGCGCCAGCAGCTTGAGGGGCTTGGCCGGGGTGAACACTGAAGCTTTCTTT.